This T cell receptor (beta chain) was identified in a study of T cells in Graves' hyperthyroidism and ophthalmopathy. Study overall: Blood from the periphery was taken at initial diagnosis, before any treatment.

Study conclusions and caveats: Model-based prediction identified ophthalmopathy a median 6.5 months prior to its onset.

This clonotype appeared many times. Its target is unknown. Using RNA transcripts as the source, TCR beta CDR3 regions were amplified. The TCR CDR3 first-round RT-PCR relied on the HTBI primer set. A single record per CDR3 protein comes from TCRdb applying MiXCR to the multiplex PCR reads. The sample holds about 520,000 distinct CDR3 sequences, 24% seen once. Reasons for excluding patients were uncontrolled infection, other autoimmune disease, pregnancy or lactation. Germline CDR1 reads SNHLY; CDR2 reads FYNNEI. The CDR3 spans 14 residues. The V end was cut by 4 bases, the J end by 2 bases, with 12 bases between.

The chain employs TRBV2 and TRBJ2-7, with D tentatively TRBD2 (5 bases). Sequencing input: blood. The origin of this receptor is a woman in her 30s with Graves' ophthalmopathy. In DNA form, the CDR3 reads TGTGCCAGCAGTGGCGGACTGGGAACCTACGAGCAGTACTTC. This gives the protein CASSGGLGTYEQYF.